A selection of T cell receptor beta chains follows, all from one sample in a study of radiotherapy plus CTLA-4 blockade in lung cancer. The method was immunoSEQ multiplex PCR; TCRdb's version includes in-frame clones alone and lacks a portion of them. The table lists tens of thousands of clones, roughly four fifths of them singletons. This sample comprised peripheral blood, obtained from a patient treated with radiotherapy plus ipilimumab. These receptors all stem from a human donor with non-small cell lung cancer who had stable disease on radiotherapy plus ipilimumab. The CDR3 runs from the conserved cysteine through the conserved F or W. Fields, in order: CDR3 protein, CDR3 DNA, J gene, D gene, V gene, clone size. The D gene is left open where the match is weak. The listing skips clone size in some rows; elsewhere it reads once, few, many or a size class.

cdr3_aa: CASSRTWPGQLTSRLPYEQYF
cdr3_nt: TGTGCCAGCAGCCGAACTTGGCCGGGACAGCTGACTTCCCGACTTCCCTACGAGCAGTACTTC
j_call: TRBJ2-7
d_call: TRBD1
v_call: TRBV4-2
clone_size: NA

cdr3_aa: CAWGQGFNTEAFF
cdr3_nt: TGTGCCTGGGGACAGGGGTTTAACACTGAAGCTTTCTTT
j_call: TRBJ1-1
d_call: TRBD1
v_call: TRBV30
clone_size: NA

cdr3_aa: CASSRGLAGGRETQYF
cdr3_nt: TGTGCCAGCAGCCGGGGACTAGCGGGGGGGCGGGAGACCCAGTACTTC
j_call: TRBJ2-5
d_call: TRBD2
v_call: TRBV5-4
clone_size: NA

cdr3_aa: CASSLGGAPGNTIYF
cdr3_nt: TGTGCCAGCAGCTTAGGAGGGGCCCCTGGAAACACCATATATTTT
j_call: TRBJ1-3
d_call: NA
v_call: TRBV11-3
clone_size: NA

cdr3_aa: CASSLGREIYEQYF
cdr3_nt: TGTGCCAGCAGCTTAGGGCGGGAGATCTACGAGCAGTACTTC
j_call: TRBJ2-7
d_call: TRBD2
v_call: TRBV7-2
clone_size: NA

cdr3_aa: CASSRLGGTSGGSEQFF
cdr3_nt: TGTGCCAGTAGTAGGCTCGGAGGGACTAGCGGGGGGTCTGAGCAGTTCTTC
j_call: TRBJ2-1
d_call: TRBD2
v_call: TRBV19
clone_size: NA

cdr3_aa: CASSLGGILAKNIQYF
cdr3_nt: TGTGCCAGCAGCTTGGGAGGGATCCTAGCCAAAAACATTCAGTACTTC
j_call: TRBJ2-4
d_call: NA
v_call: TRBV5-8
clone_size: NA

cdr3_aa: CASAAGMWDYEQYF
cdr3_nt: TGTGCCAGCGCAGCGGGGATGTGGGACTACGAGCAGTACTTC
j_call: TRBJ2-7
d_call: TRBD2
v_call: TRBV6-1
clone_size: NA

cdr3_aa: CSARTYEQYF
cdr3_nt: TGCAGTGCTAGGACCTACGAGCAGTACTTC
j_call: TRBJ2-7
d_call: NA
v_call: TRBV20-1
clone_size: few

cdr3_aa: CAAGTASGNTIYF
cdr3_nt: TGTGCCGCAGGCACAGCCTCTGGAAACACCATATATTTT
j_call: TRBJ1-3
d_call: NA
v_call: TRBV7-6
clone_size: NA

cdr3_aa: CASSPGQNQETQYF
cdr3_nt: TGTGCCAGCAGCCCCGGACAGAACCAAGAGACCCAGTACTTC
j_call: TRBJ2-5
d_call: NA
v_call: TRBV5-4
clone_size: NA

cdr3_aa: CASSPSAGGYTGELFF
cdr3_nt: TGTGCCAGCAGCCCCTCCGCGGGAGGATACACCGGGGAGCTGTTTTTT
j_call: TRBJ2-2
d_call: TRBD2
v_call: TRBV7-6
clone_size: NA

cdr3_aa: CASSQTGSTEAFF
cdr3_nt: TGCGCCAGCAGCCAGACAGGGTCGACTGAAGCTTTCTTT
j_call: TRBJ1-1
d_call: TRBD1
v_call: TRBV5-1
clone_size: NA

cdr3_aa: CSVGGQGKTQYF
cdr3_nt: TGCAGCGTGGGTGGACAGGGGAAGACCCAGTACTTC
j_call: TRBJ2-5
d_call: TRBD1
v_call: TRBV29-1
clone_size: few

cdr3_aa: CASSPGATYEQYF
cdr3_nt: TGTGCCAGCTCACCCGGGGCTACCTACGAGCAGTACTTC
j_call: TRBJ2-7
d_call: NA
v_call: TRBV18
clone_size: NA

cdr3_aa: CASKPAGGRYEQYF
cdr3_nt: TGTGCCAGCAAGCCGGCGGGGGGTCGCTACGAGCAGTACTTC
j_call: TRBJ2-7
d_call: TRBD2
v_call: TRBV28
clone_size: NA

cdr3_aa: CASNDQGNEKLFF
cdr3_nt: TGTGCCAGCAACGATCAGGGGAATGAAAAACTGTTTTTT
j_call: TRBJ1-4
d_call: NA
v_call: TRBV2
clone_size: NA

cdr3_aa: CASSERGYGQPQHF
cdr3_nt: TGTGCCAGCAGTGAGCGGGGGTATGGTCAGCCCCAGCATTTT
j_call: TRBJ1-5
d_call: NA
v_call: TRBV6-1
clone_size: NA

cdr3_aa: CASNCRDRDTDTQYF
cdr3_nt: TGTGCCAGCAACTGTCGGGACAGGGATACAGATACGCAGTATTTT
j_call: TRBJ2-3
d_call: TRBD1
v_call: TRBV6-5
clone_size: once

cdr3_aa: CASSLGGNNEKLFF
cdr3_nt: TGTGCCAGCAGCTTAGGGGGTAATAATGAAAAACTGTTTTTT
j_call: TRBJ1-4
d_call: NA
v_call: TRBV7-2
clone_size: NA

cdr3_aa: CASSLSNTDTQYF
cdr3_nt: TGTGCCAGCAGTTTAAGTAACACAGATACGCAGTATTTT
j_call: TRBJ2-3
d_call: NA
v_call: TRBV28
clone_size: NA

cdr3_aa: CASSRKYEQYF
cdr3_nt: TGTGCCAGCAGCCGGAAGTACGAGCAGTACTTC
j_call: TRBJ2-7
d_call: NA
v_call: TRBV11-2
clone_size: NA

cdr3_aa: CASSEISPARDTQYF
cdr3_nt: TGTGCCAGCAGTGAAATCAGCCCGGCCCGCGATACGCAGTATTTT
j_call: TRBJ2-3
d_call: NA
v_call: TRBV25-1
clone_size: once

cdr3_aa: CAISERASGSSGNTIYF
cdr3_nt: TGTGCCATCAGTGAGAGGGCCTCCGGGTCCTCTGGAAACACCATATATTTT
j_call: TRBJ1-3
d_call: NA
v_call: TRBV10-3
clone_size: NA

cdr3_aa: CASSSGGTYNEQFF
cdr3_nt: TGTGCCAGCAGTTCTGGCGGAACCTACAATGAGCAGTTCTTC
j_call: TRBJ2-1
d_call: NA
v_call: TRBV28
clone_size: NA

cdr3_aa: CASSELVVYEKLFF
cdr3_nt: TGTGCCAGCAGTGAACTGGTGGTTTATGAAAAACTGTTTTTT
j_call: TRBJ1-4
d_call: NA
v_call: TRBV2
clone_size: NA

cdr3_aa: CASSPGTGTYNEQFF
cdr3_nt: TGCGCCAGCAGCCCCGGGACAGGGACATACAATGAGCAGTTCTTC
j_call: TRBJ2-1
d_call: TRBD1
v_call: TRBV5-1
clone_size: NA

cdr3_aa: CATSRSGGTGNTIYF
cdr3_nt: TGTGCCACCAGCAGATCCGGGGGAACTGGAAACACCATATATTTT
j_call: TRBJ1-3
d_call: NA
v_call: TRBV15
clone_size: NA

cdr3_aa: CASSSPGRGAYEQYF
cdr3_nt: TGTGCCAGCAGTTCCCCTGGGAGGGGAGCCTACGAGCAGTACTTC
j_call: TRBJ2-7
d_call: TRBD2
v_call: TRBV6-5
clone_size: NA